Below, one T cell receptor beta chain is given with its context. Its specificity is not known. Other DNA sequences from this sample encode an identical CDR3 as well. Each subset's genomic DNA was split evenly across several immunoSEQ plates. Repertoires were generated with immunoSEQ multiplex PCR, while TCRdb's copy carries only in-frame clones and drops some. Among about 2 million clones listed, roughly 94% were seen once. These data belong to a study of shared clonotypes between healthy human individuals. Findings and caveats of the study: Non-shared clonotypes had lower generation probabilities than clonotypes shared by all four sorted-subset donors.

The CDR3 length is 15 residues. Germline-derived CDR1 and CDR2 are MNHEY and SMNVEV (reference sequence). V lost 2 bases to trimming and J lost 5 bases; unmatched junction nucleotides: 5. Sequencing was performed on naive CD4+ T cells sorted from blood. This sample's subset: CD45RA+ positively selected. V gene TRBV27 combines with J gene TRBJ2-1, with 8 nucleotides matching TRBD2. The sequence was collected from a man between 18 and 35 years old in good health. CDR3 nucleotide sequence: TGTGCCAGCAGTTTAAGGCTAGCGGGCAACAATGAGCAGTTCTTC. Encoded protein: CASSLRLAGNNEQFF.